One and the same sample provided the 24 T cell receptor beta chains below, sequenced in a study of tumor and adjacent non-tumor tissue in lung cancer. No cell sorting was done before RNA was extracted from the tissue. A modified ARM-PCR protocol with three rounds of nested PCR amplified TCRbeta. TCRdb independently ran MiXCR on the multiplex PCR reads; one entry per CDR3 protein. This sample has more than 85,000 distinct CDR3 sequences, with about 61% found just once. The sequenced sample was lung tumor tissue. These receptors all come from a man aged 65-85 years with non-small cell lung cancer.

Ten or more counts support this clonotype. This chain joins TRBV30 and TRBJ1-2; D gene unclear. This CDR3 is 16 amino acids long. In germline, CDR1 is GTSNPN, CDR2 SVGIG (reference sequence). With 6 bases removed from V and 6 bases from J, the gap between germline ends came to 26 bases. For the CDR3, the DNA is TGTGCCTGCCTCCTCGCAGGTGTTCTCCGGGGTGATGGCTACACCTTC. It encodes CACLLAGVLRGDGYTF. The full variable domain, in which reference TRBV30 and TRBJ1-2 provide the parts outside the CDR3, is SQTIHQWPATLVQPVGSPLSLECTVEGTSNPNLYWYRQAAGRGLQLLFYSVGIGQISSEVPQNLSASRPQDRQFILSSKKLLLSDSGFYLCACLLAGVLRGDGYTFGSGTRLTVV.

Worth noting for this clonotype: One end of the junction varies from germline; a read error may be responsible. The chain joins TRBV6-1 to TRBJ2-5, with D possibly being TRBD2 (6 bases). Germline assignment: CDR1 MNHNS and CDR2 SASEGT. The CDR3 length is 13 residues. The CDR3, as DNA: TGTTCCAGCAGTGATCTGGGGGGTGAGACCCAGTACTTC. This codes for CSSSDLGGETQYF.

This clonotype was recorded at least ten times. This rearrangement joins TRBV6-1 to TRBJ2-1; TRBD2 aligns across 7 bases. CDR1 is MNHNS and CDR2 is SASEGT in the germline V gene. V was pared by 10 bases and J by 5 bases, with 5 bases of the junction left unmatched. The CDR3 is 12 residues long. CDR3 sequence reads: CATGGSNNEQFF. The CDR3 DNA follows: TGTGCCACCGGGGGGAGCAACAATGAGCAGTTCTTC.

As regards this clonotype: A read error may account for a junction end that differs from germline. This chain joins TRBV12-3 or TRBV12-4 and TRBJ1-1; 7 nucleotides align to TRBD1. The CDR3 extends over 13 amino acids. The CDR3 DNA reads TGCGCCAGCAGTTTGACAGGGCGGGTTGAAGCTTTCTTT. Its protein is CASSLTGRVEAFF.

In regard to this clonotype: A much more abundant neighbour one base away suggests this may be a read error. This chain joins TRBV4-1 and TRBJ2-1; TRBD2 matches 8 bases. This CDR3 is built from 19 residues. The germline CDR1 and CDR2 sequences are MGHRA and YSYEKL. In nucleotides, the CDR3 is TGCGCCAGCAGCCAAGATCCCGGGGGGGCCCCGAGCTCCTACAGTGAGCAGTTCTTC. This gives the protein CASSQDPGGAPSSYSEQFF.

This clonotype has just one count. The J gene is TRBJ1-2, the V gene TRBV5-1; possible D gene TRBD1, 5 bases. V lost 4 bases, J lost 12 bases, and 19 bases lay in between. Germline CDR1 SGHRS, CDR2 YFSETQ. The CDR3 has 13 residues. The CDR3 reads CASSPGLAYRHTF. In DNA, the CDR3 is TGCGCCAGCAGCCCGGGACTGGCCTATCGCCACACCTTC.

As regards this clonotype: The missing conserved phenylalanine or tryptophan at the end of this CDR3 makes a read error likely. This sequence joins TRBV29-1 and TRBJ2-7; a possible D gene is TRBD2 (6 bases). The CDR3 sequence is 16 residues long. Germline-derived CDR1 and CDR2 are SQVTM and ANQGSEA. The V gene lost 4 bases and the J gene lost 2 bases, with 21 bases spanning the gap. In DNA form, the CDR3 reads TGCAGCGTTGCAAAAGGAGGAGGGGCATCCCCCTACGAGCAGTACATC. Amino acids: CSVAKGGGASPYEQYI.

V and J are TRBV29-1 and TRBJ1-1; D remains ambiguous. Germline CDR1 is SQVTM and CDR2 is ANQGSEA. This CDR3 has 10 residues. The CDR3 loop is CGARTSEAFF. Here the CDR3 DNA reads TGCGGCGCCAGGACTAGTGAAGCTTTCTTT.

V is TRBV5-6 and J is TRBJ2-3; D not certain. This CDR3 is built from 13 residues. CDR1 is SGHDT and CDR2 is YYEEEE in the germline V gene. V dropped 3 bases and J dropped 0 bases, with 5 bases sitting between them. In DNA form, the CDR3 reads TGTGCCAGCAGCTGTTCCAGCACAGATACGCAGTATTTT. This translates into CASSCSSTDTQYF.

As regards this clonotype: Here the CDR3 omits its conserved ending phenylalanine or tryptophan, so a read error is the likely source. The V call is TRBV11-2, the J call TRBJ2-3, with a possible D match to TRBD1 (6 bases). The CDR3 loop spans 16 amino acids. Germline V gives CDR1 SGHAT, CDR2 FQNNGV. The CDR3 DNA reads TGTGCCGGCAGCCTAGACAGGACGACTAGCACAGATACGCAGTATTTA. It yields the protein CAGSLDRTTSTDTQYL.

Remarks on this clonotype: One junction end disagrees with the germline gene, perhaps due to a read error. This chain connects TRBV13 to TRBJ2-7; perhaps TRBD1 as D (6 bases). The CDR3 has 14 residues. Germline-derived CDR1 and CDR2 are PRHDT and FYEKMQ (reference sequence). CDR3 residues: CANSRGQTSMWQYF. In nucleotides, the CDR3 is TGTGCCAACAGCCGAGGACAGACGTCAATGTGGCAGTACTTC. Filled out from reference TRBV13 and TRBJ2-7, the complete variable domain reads AAGVIQSPRHLIKEKRETATLKCYPIPRHDTVYWYQQGPGQDPQFLISFYEKMQSDKGSIPDRFSAQQFSDYHSELNMSSLELGDSALYFCANSRGQTSMWQYFGPGTRLTVT.

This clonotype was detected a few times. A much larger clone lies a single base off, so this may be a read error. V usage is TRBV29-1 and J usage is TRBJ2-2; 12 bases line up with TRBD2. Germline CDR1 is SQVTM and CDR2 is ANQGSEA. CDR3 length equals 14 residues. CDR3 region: CGVELAGGPGELFF. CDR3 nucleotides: TGCGGCGTTGAACTAGCGGGGGGTCCGGGGGAGCTGTTTTTT.

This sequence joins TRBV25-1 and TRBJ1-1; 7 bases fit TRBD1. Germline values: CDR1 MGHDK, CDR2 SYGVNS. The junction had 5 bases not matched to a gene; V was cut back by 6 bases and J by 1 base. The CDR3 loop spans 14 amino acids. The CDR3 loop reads CASRRGGWNTEAFF. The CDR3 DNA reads TGTGCCAGCAGAAGAGGGGGCTGGAACACTGAAGCTTTCTTT.

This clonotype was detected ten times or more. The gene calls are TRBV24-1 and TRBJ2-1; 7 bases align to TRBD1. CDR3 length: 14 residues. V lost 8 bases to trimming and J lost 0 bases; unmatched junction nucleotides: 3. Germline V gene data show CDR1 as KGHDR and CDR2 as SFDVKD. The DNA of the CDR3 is TGTGCCACCAACAGGGGCGGCTCCTACAATGAGCAGTTCTTC. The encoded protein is CATNRGGSYNEQFF.

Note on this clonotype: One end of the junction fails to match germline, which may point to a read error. CDR3 protein: CSSSLSRGRTWEPFF. CDR3 bases: TGTTCCAGCAGCTTAAGCAGGGGGAGAACCTGGGAGCCGTTTTTT. This chain links TRBV11-2 with TRBJ2-2; 7 nucleotides align to TRBD1. Per germline, CDR1 SGHAT and CDR2 FQNNGV. CDR3 length: 15 amino acids.

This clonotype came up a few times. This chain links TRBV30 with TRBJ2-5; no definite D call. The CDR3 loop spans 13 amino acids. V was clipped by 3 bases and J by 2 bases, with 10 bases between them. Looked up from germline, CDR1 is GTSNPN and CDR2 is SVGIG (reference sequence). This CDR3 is CAWRTVPQETQYF. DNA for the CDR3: TGTGCCTGGAGGACGGTGCCACAAGAGACCCAGTACTTC.

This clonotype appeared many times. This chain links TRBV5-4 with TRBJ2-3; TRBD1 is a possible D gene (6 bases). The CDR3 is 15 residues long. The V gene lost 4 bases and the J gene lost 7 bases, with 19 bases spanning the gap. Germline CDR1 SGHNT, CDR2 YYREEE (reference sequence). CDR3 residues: CASSPNRASTNTQYF. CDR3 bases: TGTGCCAGCAGCCCGAACAGGGCTAGTACCAATACGCAGTATTTT.

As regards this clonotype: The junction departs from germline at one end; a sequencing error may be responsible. CDR3 in DNA: TGTGCCAGCAACCCAGGCTTGGAAGAAACCCAGTACTTC. It codes for CASNPGLEETQYF. The chain has TRBV11-3 and TRBJ2-5; D ambiguous. CDR3 size: 13 residues. CDR1 and CDR2 (germline): SGHNT, YENEEA.

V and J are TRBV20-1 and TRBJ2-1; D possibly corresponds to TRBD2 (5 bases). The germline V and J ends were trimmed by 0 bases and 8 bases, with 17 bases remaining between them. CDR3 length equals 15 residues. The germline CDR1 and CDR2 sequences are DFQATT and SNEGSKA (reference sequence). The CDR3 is CSARDLARGNDEQFF. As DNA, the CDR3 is TGCAGTGCTAGAGATTTGGCCCGGGGAAACGATGAGCAGTTCTTC.

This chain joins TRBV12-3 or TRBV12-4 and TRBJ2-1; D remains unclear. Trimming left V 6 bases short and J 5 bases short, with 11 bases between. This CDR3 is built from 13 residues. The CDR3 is CASSKKENNEQFF. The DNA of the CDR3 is TGTGCCAGCAGCAAAAAGGAGAACAATGAGCAGTTCTTC.

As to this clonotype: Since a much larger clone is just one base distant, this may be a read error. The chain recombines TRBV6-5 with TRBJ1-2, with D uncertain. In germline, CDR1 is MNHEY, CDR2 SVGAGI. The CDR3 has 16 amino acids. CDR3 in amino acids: CACSPAVGGTNYGYTF. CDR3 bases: TGTGCCTGCAGTCCCGCCGTGGGAGGGACTAACTATGGCTACACCTTC.

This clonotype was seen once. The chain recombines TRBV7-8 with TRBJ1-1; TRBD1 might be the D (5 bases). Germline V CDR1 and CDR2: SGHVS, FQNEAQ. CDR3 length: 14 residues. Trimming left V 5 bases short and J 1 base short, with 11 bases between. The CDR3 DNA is TGTGCCAGCAGCCCCGGGACGACGAACACTGAAGCTTTCTTT. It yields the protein CASSPGTTNTEAFF.

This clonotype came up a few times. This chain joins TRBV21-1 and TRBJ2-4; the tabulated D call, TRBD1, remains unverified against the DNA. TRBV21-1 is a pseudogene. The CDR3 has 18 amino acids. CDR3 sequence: CASSKFWTGLKAKNIQYF. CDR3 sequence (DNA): TGTGCCAGCAGCAAATTCTGGACGGGGCTCAAAGCCAAAAACATTCAGTACTTC.

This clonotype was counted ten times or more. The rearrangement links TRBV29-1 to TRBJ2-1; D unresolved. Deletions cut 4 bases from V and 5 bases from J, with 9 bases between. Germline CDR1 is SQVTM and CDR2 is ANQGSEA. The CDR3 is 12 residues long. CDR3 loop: CSVVRANNEQFF. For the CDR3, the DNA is TGCAGCGTTGTCCGAGCCAACAATGAGCAGTTCTTC.